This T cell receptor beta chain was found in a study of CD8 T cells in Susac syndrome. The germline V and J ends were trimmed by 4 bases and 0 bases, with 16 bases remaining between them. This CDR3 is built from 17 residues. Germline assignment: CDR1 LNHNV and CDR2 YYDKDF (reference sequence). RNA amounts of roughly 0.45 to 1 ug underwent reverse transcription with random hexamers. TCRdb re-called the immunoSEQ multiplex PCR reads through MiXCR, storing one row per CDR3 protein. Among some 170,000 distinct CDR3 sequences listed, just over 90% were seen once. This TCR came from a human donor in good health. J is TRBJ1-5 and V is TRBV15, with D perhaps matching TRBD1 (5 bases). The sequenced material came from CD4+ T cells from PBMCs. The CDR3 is CATSMTRGRSSNQPQHF. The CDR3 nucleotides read TGTGCCACCAGCATGACCCGGGGCCGGAGTAGCAATCAGCCCCAGCATTTT.